Each of the 9 T cell receptor beta chains below was sequenced from the same sample in a study of blood T cell repertoires in COVID-19. This table comes from immunoSEQ multiplex PCR, and its TCRdb copy is limited to in-frame clones, with some not included. This table has a few hundred thousand clones, roughly 90% appearing once. Source material: PBMCs or T cells enriched from blood (not recorded which). These receptors were collected from a woman in her 30s who had recovered from COVID-19.

As for this clone: The sample carries other DNA sequences with the same CDR3. The chain links TRBV30 to TRBJ2-7, with D possibly TRBD1 on 5 matching bases. From germline, CDR1 is GTSNPN and CDR2 SVGIG (reference sequence). V was clipped by 0 bases and J by 3 bases, with 6 bases between them. The CDR3 is made up of 12 amino acids. Here the CDR3 DNA reads TGTGCCTGGAGTGTTCAGGGCTACGAGCAGTACTTC. It specifies CAWSVQGYEQYF.

This chain joins TRBV30 and TRBJ1-2; D uncertain. From germline, CDR1 is GTSNPN and CDR2 SVGIG (reference sequence). Trimming left V 7 bases short and J 2 bases short, with 17 bases between. The CDR3 has 14 residues. DNA of the CDR3: TGTGCCTCTCACTACCCTGGGTCCAACTATGGCTACACCTTC. Amino acids: CASHYPGSNYGYTF. Combining the CDR3 with reference TRBV30 and TRBJ1-2 gives the whole variable domain SQTIHQWPATLVQPVGSPLSLECTVEGTSNPNLYWYRQAAGRGLQLLFYSVGIGQISSEVPQNLSASRPQDRQFILSSKKLLLSDSGFYLCASHYPGSNYGYTFGSGTRLTVV.

V gene TRBV28 combines with J gene TRBJ1-5, with D perhaps matching TRBD1 (6 bases). Per germline, CDR1 MDHEN and CDR2 SYDVKM. The CDR3 has 15 residues. Trimming took off 6 bases at V and 4 bases at J, with 16 bases between the two ends. CDR3 residues: CASSFRTVGNQPQHF. CDR3 coding DNA: TGTGCCAGCAGCTTCCGGACAGTTGGAAATCAGCCCCAGCATTTT.

The chain recombines TRBV7-6 with TRBJ1-6; maybe TRBD1 (5 bases). Germline-derived CDR1 and CDR2 are SGHVS and FNYEAQ. The V end was cut by 3 bases, the J end by 7 bases, with 10 bases between. This CDR3 comprises 14 residues. As DNA, the CDR3 is TGTGCCAGCAGCTTCGGGGGAGAGAATTCACCCCTCCACTTT. It yields the protein CASSFGGENSPLHF.

The rearrangement links TRBV9 to TRBJ1-2; 7 bases agree with TRBD1. J gave up 7 bases and V 7 bases, and 7 bases lay outside the gene matches. The CDR3 loop spans 12 amino acids. Germline V gene data show CDR1 as SGDLS and CDR2 as YYNGEE. The CDR3 sequence is CASHRQGSGYTF. In DNA form, the CDR3 reads TGTGCCAGCCATCGACAGGGTAGTGGCTACACCTTC.

The rearrangement joins TRBV28 to TRBJ2-1; 8 bases are shared with TRBD2. The V gene's germline CDR1 is MDHEN and CDR2 SYDVKM. The CDR3 spans 15 residues. The junction had 12 bases not matched to a gene; V was cut back by 7 bases and J by 7 bases. The CDR3 sequence is CASNWRGAGRNEQFF. The CDR3 bases are TGTGCCAGCAACTGGCGGGGGGCAGGGCGGAATGAGCAGTTCTTC. Filled out from reference TRBV28 and TRBJ2-1, the complete variable domain reads DVKVTQSSRYLVKRTGEKVFLECVQDMDHENMFWYRQDPGLGLRLIYFSYDVKMKEKGDIPEGYSVSREKKERFSLILESASTNQTSMYLCASNWRGAGRNEQFFGPGTRLTVL.

This clone has a single count. The chain employs TRBV7-9 and TRBJ2-3; TRBD2 matches at 8 bases. This CDR3 region has 17 residues. From germline, CDR1 is SEHNR and CDR2 FQNEAQ (reference sequence). With V trimmed by 5 bases and J by 6 bases, 16 bases remained unmatched. This chain's CDR3 is CASSRAPGTSNVDTQYF. In DNA form, the CDR3 reads TGTGCCAGCAGCCGCGCCCCCGGGACTAGTAACGTCGATACGCAGTATTTT.

This chain connects TRBV5-4 to TRBJ2-7, with D possibly being TRBD1 (6 bases). The CDR3 consists of 14 residues. With 4 bases removed from V and 4 bases from J, the gap between germline ends came to 15 bases. In germline, CDR1 is SGHNT, CDR2 YYREEE (reference sequence). The CDR3, as DNA: TGTGCCAGCAGCCCGCCGGACAGCAGTTACGAGCAGTACTTC. Translated: CASSPPDSSYEQYF.

The chain recombines TRBV27 with TRBJ2-7, with 9 bases matching TRBD1. V lost 3 bases to trimming and J lost 1 base; unmatched junction nucleotides: 7. Germline V gene lookup returns CDR1 MNHEY and CDR2 SMNVEV (reference sequence). The CDR3 has 16 amino acids. The CDR3 DNA sequence: TGTGCCAGCAGTTTCGCATGGACAGGGGCATCCTACGAGCAGTACTTC. Encoded protein: CASSFAWTGASYEQYF.